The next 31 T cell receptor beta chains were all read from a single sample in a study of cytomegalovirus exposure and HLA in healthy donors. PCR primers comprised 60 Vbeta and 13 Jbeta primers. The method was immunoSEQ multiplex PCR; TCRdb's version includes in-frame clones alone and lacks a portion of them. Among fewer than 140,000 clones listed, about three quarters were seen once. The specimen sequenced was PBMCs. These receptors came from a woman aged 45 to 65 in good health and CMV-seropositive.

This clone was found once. CDR3 sequence: CASSPLGQGADGYTF. CDR3 DNA: TGTGCCAGCTCACCACTCGGACAGGGAGCGGATGGCTACACCTTC. The chain links TRBV18 to TRBJ1-2, with 8 positions matching TRBD1. Germline CDR1 KGHSH, CDR2 LQKENI. CDR3 length equals 15 residues. V dropped 1 base and J dropped 6; count of bases not matched to a gene: 7.

The CDR3 here is CASTSTGELFF. CDR3 nucleotides: TGTGCCAGCACTAGCACCGGGGAGCTGTTTTTT. This sequence joins TRBV25-1 and TRBJ2-2; no clear D. The CDR3 loop spans 11 amino acids. The V end was cut by 7 bases, the J end by 4 bases, with 4 bases between. Germline CDR1 and CDR2: MGHDK and SYGVNS.

The CDR3 here is CASSSGQDNNSPLHF. The CDR3 bases are TGTGCCAGCAGCTCGGGACAGGATAATAATTCACCCCTCCACTTT. The V call is TRBV5-4, the J call TRBJ1-6, with TRBD1 matching over 8 bases. J gave up 5 bases and V 3 bases, and 4 bases lay outside the gene matches. The germline V gene encodes CDR1 SGHNT and CDR2 YYREEE (reference sequence). The CDR3 spans 15 residues.

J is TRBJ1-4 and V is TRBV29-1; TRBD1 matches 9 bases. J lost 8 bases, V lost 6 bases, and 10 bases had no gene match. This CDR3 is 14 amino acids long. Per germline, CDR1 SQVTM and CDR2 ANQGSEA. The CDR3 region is CSVVGGDRAEKLFF. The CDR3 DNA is TGCAGCGTCGTGGGGGGGGACAGGGCCGAAAAACTGTTTTTT.

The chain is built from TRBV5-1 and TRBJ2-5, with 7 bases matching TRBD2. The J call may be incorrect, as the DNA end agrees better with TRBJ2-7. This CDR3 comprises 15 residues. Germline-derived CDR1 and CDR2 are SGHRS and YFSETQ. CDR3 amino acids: CASSLSGGLNYEQYF. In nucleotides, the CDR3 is TGCGCCAGCAGCTTGTCGGGGGGACTAAACTACGAGCAGTACTTC.

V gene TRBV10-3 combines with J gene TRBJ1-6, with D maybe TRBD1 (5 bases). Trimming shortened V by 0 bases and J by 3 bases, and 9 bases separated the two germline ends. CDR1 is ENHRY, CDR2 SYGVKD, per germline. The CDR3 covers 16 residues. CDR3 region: CAISESRDRYNSPLHF. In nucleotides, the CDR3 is TGTGCCATCAGTGAGTCGCGGGACCGCTATAATTCACCCCTCCACTTT.

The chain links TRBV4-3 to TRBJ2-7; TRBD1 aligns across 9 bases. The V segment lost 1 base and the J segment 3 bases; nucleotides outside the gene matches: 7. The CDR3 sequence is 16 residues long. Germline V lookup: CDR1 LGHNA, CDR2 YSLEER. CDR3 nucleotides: TGCGCCAGCAGCCAAGGACAGGGGGGCGTCTACTACGAGCAGTACTTC. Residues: CASSQGQGGVYYEQYF.

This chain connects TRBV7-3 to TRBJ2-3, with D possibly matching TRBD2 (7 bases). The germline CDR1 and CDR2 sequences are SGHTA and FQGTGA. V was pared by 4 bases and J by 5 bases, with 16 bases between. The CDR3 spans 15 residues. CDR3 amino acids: CASSSGAGAGDTQYF. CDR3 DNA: TGTGCCAGCAGCTCCGGGGCGGGGGCTGGAGATACGCAGTATTTT.

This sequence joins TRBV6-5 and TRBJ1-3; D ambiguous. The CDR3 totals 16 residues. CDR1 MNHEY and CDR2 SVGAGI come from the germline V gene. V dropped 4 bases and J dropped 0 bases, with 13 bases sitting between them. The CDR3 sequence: CASSLTRTSSGNTIYF. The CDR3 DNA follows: TGTGCCAGCAGTTTGACACGTACTAGCTCTGGAAACACCATATATTTT.

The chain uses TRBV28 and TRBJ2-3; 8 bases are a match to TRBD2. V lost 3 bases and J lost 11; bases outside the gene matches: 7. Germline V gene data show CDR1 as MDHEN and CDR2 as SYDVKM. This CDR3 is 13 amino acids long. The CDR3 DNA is TGTGCCAGCAGTTTTGCGGGGGGCCGGGGGCAGTATTTT. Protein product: CASSFAGGRGQYF.

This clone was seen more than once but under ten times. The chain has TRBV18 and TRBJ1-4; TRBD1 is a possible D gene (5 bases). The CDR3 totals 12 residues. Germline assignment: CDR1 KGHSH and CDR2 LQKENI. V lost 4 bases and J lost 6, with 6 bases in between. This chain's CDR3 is CASSRGDEKLFF. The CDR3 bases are TGTGCCAGCTCACGGGGCGATGAAAAACTGTTTTTT.

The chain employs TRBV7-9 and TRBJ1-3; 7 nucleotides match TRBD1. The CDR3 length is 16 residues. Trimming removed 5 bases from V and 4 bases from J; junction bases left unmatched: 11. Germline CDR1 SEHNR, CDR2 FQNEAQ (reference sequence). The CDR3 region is CASSQDPGTAGNTIYF. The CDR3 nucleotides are TGTGCCAGCAGCCAAGATCCAGGGACAGCGGGAAACACCATATATTTT.

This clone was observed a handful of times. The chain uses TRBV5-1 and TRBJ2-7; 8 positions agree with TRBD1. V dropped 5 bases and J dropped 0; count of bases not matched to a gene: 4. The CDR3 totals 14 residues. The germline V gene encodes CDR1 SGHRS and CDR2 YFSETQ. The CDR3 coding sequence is TGCGCCAGCAGAGGACAGGGTCCCTCCTACGAGCAGTACTTC. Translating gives CASRGQGPSYEQYF.

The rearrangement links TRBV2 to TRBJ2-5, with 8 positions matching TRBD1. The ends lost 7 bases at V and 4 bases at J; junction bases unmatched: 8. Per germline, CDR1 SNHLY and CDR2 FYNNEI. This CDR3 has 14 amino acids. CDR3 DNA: TGTGCCAGCACCACGGACAGGGCGGGAGAGACCCAGTACTTC. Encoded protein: CASTTDRAGETQYF.

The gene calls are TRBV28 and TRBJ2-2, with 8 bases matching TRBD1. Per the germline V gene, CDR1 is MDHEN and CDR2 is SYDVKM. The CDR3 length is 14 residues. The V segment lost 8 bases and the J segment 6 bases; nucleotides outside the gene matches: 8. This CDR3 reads CASQGAWGAGELFF. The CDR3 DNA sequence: TGTGCCAGCCAGGGGGCTTGGGGTGCCGGGGAGCTGTTTTTT.

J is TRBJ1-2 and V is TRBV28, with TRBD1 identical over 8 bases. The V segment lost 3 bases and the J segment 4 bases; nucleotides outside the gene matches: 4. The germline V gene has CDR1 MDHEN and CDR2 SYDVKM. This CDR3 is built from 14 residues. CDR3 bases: TGTGCCAGCAGTTTCAGGGGGCAACGCTATGGCTACACCTTC. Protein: CASSFRGQRYGYTF.

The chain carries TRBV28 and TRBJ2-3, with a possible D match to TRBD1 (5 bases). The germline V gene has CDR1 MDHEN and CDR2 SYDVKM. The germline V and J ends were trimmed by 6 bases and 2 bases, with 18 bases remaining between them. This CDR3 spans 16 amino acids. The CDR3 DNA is TGTGCCAGCAGCCGCCGACAGTCCTCAAACACAGATACGCAGTATTTT. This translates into CASSRRQSSNTDTQYF.

The CDR3 coding sequence is TGTGCCAGCCGGCGGTTATCGCCGAACACTGAAGCTTTCTTT. This gives the protein CASRRLSPNTEAFF. The V and J genes are TRBV6-5 and TRBJ1-1; D gene ambiguous. V lost 8 bases to trimming and J lost 1 base, with 14 bases between them. CDR1 and CDR2 (germline): MNHEY, SVGAGI. CDR3 length equals 14 residues.

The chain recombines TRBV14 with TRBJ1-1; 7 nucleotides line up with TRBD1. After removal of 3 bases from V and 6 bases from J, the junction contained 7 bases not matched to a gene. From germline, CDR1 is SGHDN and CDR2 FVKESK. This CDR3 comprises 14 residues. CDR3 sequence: CASSHRGQAAEAFF. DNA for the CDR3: TGTGCCAGCAGCCATCGCGGACAGGCAGCTGAAGCTTTCTTT.

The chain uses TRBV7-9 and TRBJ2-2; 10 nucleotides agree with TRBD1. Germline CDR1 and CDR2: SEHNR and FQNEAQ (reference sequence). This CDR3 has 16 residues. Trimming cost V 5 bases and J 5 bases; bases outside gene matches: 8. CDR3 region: CASSGRQGAGTGELFF. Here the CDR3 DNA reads TGTGCCAGCAGCGGCCGACAGGGGGCCGGGACCGGGGAGCTGTTTTTT.

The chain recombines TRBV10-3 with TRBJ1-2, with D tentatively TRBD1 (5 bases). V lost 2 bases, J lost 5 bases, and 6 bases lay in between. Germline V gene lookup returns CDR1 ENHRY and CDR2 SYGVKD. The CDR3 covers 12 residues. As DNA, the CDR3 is TGTGCCATCAGTGAGGGGGCGTATGGCTACACCTTC. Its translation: CAISEGAYGYTF.

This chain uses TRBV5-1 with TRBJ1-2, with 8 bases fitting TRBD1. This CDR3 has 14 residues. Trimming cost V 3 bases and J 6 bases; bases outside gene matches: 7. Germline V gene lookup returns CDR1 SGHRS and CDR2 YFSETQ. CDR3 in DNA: TGCGCCAGCAGCTGGCAAGGACAGGGAGATGGCTACACCTTC. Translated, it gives CASSWQGQGDGYTF.

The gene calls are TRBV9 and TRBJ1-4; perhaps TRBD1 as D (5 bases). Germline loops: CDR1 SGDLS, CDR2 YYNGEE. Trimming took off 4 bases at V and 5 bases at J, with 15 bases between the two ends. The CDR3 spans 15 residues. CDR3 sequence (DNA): TGTGCCAGCAGCTACCGGGCAGGGCTAAATGAAAAACTGTTTTTT. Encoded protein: CASSYRAGLNEKLFF.

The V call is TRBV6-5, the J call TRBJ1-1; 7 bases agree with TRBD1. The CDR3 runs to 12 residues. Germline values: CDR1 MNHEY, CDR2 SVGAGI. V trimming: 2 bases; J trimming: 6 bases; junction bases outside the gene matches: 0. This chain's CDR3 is CASSYQGAEAFF. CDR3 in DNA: TGTGCCAGCAGTTACCAGGGGGCTGAAGCTTTCTTT.

The CDR3, as DNA: TGCGCCAGCAGCTTAGGTTTCGGGGTGGGAGATGAAAAACTGTTTTTT. This codes for CASSLGFGVGDEKLFF. This chain connects TRBV5-1 to TRBJ1-4; D ambiguous. The V gene's germline CDR1 is SGHRS and CDR2 YFSETQ. With 2 bases removed from V and 6 bases from J, the gap between germline ends came to 17 bases. This CDR3 comprises 16 residues.

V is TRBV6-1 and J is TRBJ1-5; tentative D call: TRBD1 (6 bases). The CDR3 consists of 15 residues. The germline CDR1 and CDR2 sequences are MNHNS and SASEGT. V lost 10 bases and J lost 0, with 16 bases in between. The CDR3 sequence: CATSDRPYSNQPQHF. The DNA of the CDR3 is TGTGCCACTTCGGACAGACCTTATAGCAATCAGCCCCAGCATTTT.

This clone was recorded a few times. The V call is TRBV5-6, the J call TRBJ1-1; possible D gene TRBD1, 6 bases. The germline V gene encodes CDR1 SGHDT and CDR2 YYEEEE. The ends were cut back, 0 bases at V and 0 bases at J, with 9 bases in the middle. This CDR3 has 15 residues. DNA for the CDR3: TGTGCCAGCAGCTTGGTAGGGACACTGAACACTGAAGCTTTCTTT. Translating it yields CASSLVGTLNTEAFF.

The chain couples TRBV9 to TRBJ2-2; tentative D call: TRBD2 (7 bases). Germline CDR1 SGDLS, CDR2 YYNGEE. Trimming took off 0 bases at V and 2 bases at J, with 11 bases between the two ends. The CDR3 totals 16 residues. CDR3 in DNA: TGTGCCAGCAGCGTAGCGGGGGGCACCAACACCGGGGAGCTGTTTTTT. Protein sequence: CASSVAGGTNTGELFF.

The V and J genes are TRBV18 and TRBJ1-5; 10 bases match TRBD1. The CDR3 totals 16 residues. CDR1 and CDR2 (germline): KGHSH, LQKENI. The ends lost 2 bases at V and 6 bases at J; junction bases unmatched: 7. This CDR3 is CASSPGQGVRGQPQHF. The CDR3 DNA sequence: TGTGCCAGCTCACCAGGACAGGGGGTAAGGGGTCAGCCCCAGCATTTT.

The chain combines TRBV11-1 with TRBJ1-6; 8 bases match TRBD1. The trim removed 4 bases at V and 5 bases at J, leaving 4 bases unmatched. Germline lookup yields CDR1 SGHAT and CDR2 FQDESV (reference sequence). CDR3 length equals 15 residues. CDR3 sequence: CASSSTGVNNSPLHF. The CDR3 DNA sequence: TGTGCCAGCAGCTCGACAGGGGTGAATAATTCACCCCTCCACTTT.

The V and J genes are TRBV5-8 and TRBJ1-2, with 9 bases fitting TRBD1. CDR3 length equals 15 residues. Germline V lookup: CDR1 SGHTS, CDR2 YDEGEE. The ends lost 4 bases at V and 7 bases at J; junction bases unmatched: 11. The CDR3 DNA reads TGTGCCAGCAGCGCCAAGGGGACAGGGCGTATTGGCTACACCTTC. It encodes CASSAKGTGRIGYTF.